This passage covers 31 T cell receptor beta chains from one sample sequenced in a study of OX40 agonist ivuxolimab in advanced cancers. Clones were read by immunoSEQ multiplex PCR, and TCRdb kept only the in-frame ones, dropping some. Among tens of thousands of clones listed, 89% were seen once. Sequenced material: CD4+ or CD8+ T cells sorted from blood, taken in a trial of the OX40 agonist ivuxolimab. These receptors were taken from an adult with an advanced solid tumor such as melanoma, head and neck, liver or kidney cancer.

The chain combines TRBV25-1 with TRBJ2-7; D possibly corresponds to TRBD2 (6 bases). Germline V gene lookup returns CDR1 MGHDK and CDR2 SYGVNS. V shed 7 bases and J shed 2 bases, with 9 bases lying between them. There are 12 residues in the CDR3. The CDR3 sequence is CASTRGTYEQYF. The CDR3 DNA reads as TGTGCCAGCACACGGGGGACCTACGAGCAGTACTTC.

The chain joins TRBV7-6 to TRBJ2-3, with 10 bases identical to TRBD2. Germline CDR1 reads SGHVS; CDR2 reads FNYEAQ. J lost 4 bases, V lost 3 bases, and 10 bases had no gene match. The length of the CDR3 is 17 residues. The CDR3 spells CASSFVTGLAGADTQYF. The CDR3 coding sequence is TGTGCCAGCAGCTTCGTTACTGGGCTAGCGGGAGCAGATACGCAGTATTTT.

The rearrangement uses TRBV28 and TRBJ2-7, with 10 bases identical to TRBD1. Germline CDR1 and CDR2: MDHEN and SYDVKM. V lost 5 bases to trimming and J lost 5 bases; unmatched junction nucleotides: 9. CDR3 length: 15 amino acids. The CDR3 DNA reads as TGTGCCAGCAGTCCCGCGACAGGGGGCATCGACGAGCAGTACTTC. Protein product: CASSPATGGIDEQYF.

This chain links TRBV19 with TRBJ1-3; D is undetermined. Trimming stripped 5 bases from V and 0 bases from J, with 14 bases between. The CDR3 contains 16 residues. Germline loops: CDR1 LNHDA, CDR2 SQIVND (reference sequence). In DNA form, the CDR3 reads TGTGCCAGTAGTGCTCACCTCGGGAACTCTGGAAACACCATATATTTT. Its translation is CASSAHLGNSGNTIYF.

V is TRBV7-9 and J is TRBJ2-7, with TRBD2 identical over 8 bases. Germline V gene lookup returns CDR1 SEHNR and CDR2 FQNEAQ (reference sequence). V lost 5 bases to trimming and J lost 6 bases; unmatched junction nucleotides: 3. The CDR3 is 12 amino acids. The CDR3: CASSIGTSEQYF. The CDR3 DNA is TGTGCCAGCAGCATCGGGACTAGCGAGCAGTACTTC.

The chain recombines TRBV11-1 with TRBJ2-5; either TRBD1 or TRBD2 may supply D (5 bases each). V gave up 6 bases and J gave up 10 bases, with 18 bases separating them. Per germline, CDR1 SGHAT and CDR2 FQDESV (reference sequence). There are 13 residues in the CDR3. The CDR3 sequence: CASSPGPTPLQYF. Written as DNA, the CDR3 is TGTGCCAGCAGTCCGGGGCCTACCCCTCTCCAGTACTTC. Full variable domain (outside the CDR3, taken from reference TRBV11-1 and TRBJ2-5): EAEVAQSPRYKITEKSQAVAFWCDPISGHATLYWYRQILGQGPELLVQFQDESVVDDSQLPKDRFSAERLKGVDSTLKIQPAELGDSAMYLCASSPGPTPLQYFGPGTRLLVL.

This clone showed up just once. The J gene is TRBJ1-2, the V gene TRBV11-2; 7 bases are shared with TRBD1. There are 17 residues in the CDR3. The germline CDR1 and CDR2 sequences are SGHAT and FQNNGV. V lost 7 bases and J lost 0; bases outside the gene matches: 14. DNA of the CDR3: TGTGCCAGCATTTCGGGACAGTTTCCCCCTCCTAACTATGGCTACACCTTC. The encoded protein is CASISGQFPPPNYGYTF.

The J gene is TRBJ2-2, the V gene TRBV5-1; 7 nucleotides agree with TRBD1. With 0 bases clipped from V and 2 bases from J, the junction kept 4 bases outside the gene matches. The CDR3 contains 16 residues. Germline-derived CDR1 and CDR2 are SGHRS and YFSETQ. The CDR3 DNA is TGCGCCAGCAGCTTGGCAGGGGGACCAAACACCGGGGAGCTGTTTTTT. As protein: CASSLAGGPNTGELFF.

The chain has TRBV7-7 and TRBJ2-2, with TRBD2 matching 7 bases. Germline CDR1 SSHAT, CDR2 FNYEAQ (reference sequence). Trimming removed 2 bases from V and 5 bases from J; junction bases left unmatched: 11. The CDR3 sequence is 17 residues long. DNA of the CDR3: TGTGCCAGCAGCTTACTGGGACCGGCCGGGGGGACCGGGGAGCTGTTTTTT. Protein product: CASSLLGPAGGTGELFF.

The V and J genes are TRBV6-6 and TRBJ2-7; tentative D call: TRBD1 (6 bases). V was shortened by 0 bases and J by 5 bases, with 17 bases between the two germline ends. Germline CDR1 reads MNHNY; CDR2 reads SVGAGI (reference sequence). The CDR3 length is 16 residues. This chain's CDR3 is CASSYSSLGAVNEQYF. As DNA, the CDR3 is TGTGCCAGCAGTTACTCGAGTCTGGGGGCGGTCAACGAGCAGTACTTC.

This chain joins TRBV27 and TRBJ2-6, with D perhaps given as TRBD1 or TRBD2 (5 bases each). This CDR3 contains 17 residues. V was shortened by 2 bases and J by 3 bases, with 14 bases between the two germline ends. The germline CDR1 and CDR2 sequences are MNHEY and SMNVEV (reference sequence). The CDR3 DNA reads as TGTGCCAGCAGTTTACGGGACGGAGGACTTGGGGCCAACGTCCTGACTTTC. It translates to CASSLRDGGLGANVLTF.

This chain links TRBV27 with TRBJ2-7, with D perhaps TRBD2 (5 bases). Trimming left V 5 bases short and J 5 bases short, with 19 bases between. The CDR3 consists of 15 residues. From germline, CDR1 is MNHEY and CDR2 SMNVEV (reference sequence). In nucleotides, the CDR3 is TGTGCCAGCAGTCCACTAGGAGTGGGCCAGAACGAGCAGTACTTC. Translation: CASSPLGVGQNEQYF.

V gene TRBV7-9 combines with J gene TRBJ2-3, with 8 positions matching TRBD2. Germline CDR1 SEHNR, CDR2 FQNEAQ (reference sequence). The CDR3 spans 16 residues. The junction had 13 bases not matched to a gene; V was cut back by 5 bases and J by 6 bases. For the CDR3, the DNA is TGTGCCAGCAGCCCCGTTTGGCGGGGGGCTCGGGATACGCAGTATTTT. As protein: CASSPVWRGARDTQYF.

This clone was observed many times. V and J are TRBV9 and TRBJ1-6; D might be TRBD1 (6 bases). V was shortened by 0 bases and J by 7 bases, with 17 bases between the two germline ends. The CDR3 consists of 17 residues. Per germline, CDR1 SGDLS and CDR2 YYNGEE. The CDR3 is CASSVDQTGMGNSPLHF. The CDR3 DNA follows: TGTGCCAGCAGCGTAGACCAAACAGGGATGGGGAATTCACCCCTCCACTTT.

The rearrangement uses TRBV18 and TRBJ2-1, with D perhaps given as TRBD1 or TRBD2 (5 bases each). The CDR3 has 13 amino acids. Looked up from germline, CDR1 is KGHSH and CDR2 is LQKENI. Trimming removed 6 bases at V and 9 bases at J, with 15 bases between. CDR3 nucleotide sequence: TGTGCCAGCTCCCCAAGAGGGGTCCGTGAGCAGTTCTTC. Its protein is CASSPRGVREQFF. The whole variable domain, filled in from reference TRBV18 and TRBJ2-1, reads NAGVMQNPRHLVRRRGQEARLRCSPMKGHSHVYWYRQLPEEGLKFMVYLQKENIIDESGMPKERFSAEFPKEGPSILRIQQVVRGDSAAYFCASSPRGVREQFFGPGTRLTVL.

The V gene is TRBV27, the J gene TRBJ2-1; D uncertain. There are 13 residues in the CDR3. Trimming removed 3 bases at V and 10 bases at J, with 13 bases between. Germline CDR1 is MNHEY and CDR2 is SMNVEV (reference sequence). The CDR3 DNA follows: TGTGCCAGCAGTTTCCAGAGTCTCCAGGAGCAGTTCTTC. Translated: CASSFQSLQEQFF.

The rearrangement links TRBV4-2 to TRBJ1-4; no clear D. Germline-derived CDR1 and CDR2 are LGHNA and YNFKEQ. The CDR3 is made up of 14 amino acids. V lost 1 base to trimming and J lost 7 bases, with 10 bases between them. The CDR3 loop reads CASSQVGSAEKLFF. In DNA, the CDR3 is TGTGCCAGCAGCCAAGTGGGGAGCGCTGAAAAACTGTTTTTT.

The V gene is TRBV7-9, the J gene TRBJ2-5, with TRBD1 matching 9 bases. CDR3 length: 17 amino acids. The ends lost 7 bases at V and 0 bases at J; junction bases unmatched: 12. Per the germline V gene, CDR1 is SEHNR and CDR2 is FQNEAQ (reference sequence). The CDR3 here is CASTPRPGTGNQETQYF. The DNA for the CDR3 is TGTGCCAGCACCCCGAGACCCGGGACAGGGAACCAAGAGACCCAGTACTTC.

V and J are TRBV19 and TRBJ2-5; D is undetermined. The CDR3 runs 12 residues. Per germline, CDR1 LNHDA and CDR2 SQIVND (reference sequence). V was shortened by 6 bases and J by 3 bases, with 8 bases between the two germline ends. The CDR3 region is CASSGLEETQYF. Written as DNA, the CDR3 is TGTGCCAGTAGCGGGTTGGAAGAGACCCAGTACTTC. The entire variable domain, with the rest obtained from reference TRBV19 and TRBJ2-5, is as follows: DGGITQSPKYLFRKEGQNVTLSCEQNLNHDAMYWYRQDPGQGLRLIYYSQIVNDFQKGDIAEGYSVSREKKESFPLTVTSAQKNPTAFYLCASSGLEETQYFGPGTRLLVL.

The CDR3 sequence is CASSVGSNQPQHF. The CDR3 DNA sequence: TGTGCCAGCAGCGTCGGGAGCAATCAGCCCCAGCATTTT. V usage is TRBV9 and J usage is TRBJ1-5, with D hard to call. V shed 2 bases and J shed 1 base, with 4 bases lying between them. Germline CDR1 and CDR2: SGDLS and YYNGEE. The CDR3 contains 13 residues.

The sample holds one count of this clone. The rearrangement joins TRBV27 to TRBJ1-5, with D perhaps TRBD1 (6 bases). The CDR3 sequence is 14 residues long. The V end was cut by 4 bases, the J end by 5 bases, with 12 bases between. Looked up from germline, CDR1 is MNHEY and CDR2 is SMNVEV (reference sequence). The CDR3: CASSYQAGDQPQHF. DNA for the CDR3: TGTGCCAGCAGTTACCAGGCAGGGGATCAGCCCCAGCATTTT.

The chain uses TRBV19 and TRBJ1-1; D possibly corresponds to TRBD1 (5 bases). V dropped 3 bases and J dropped 0 bases, with 14 bases sitting between them. Germline CDR1 and CDR2: LNHDA and SQIVND (reference sequence). This CDR3 contains 16 residues. CDR3 nucleotides: TGTGCCAGTAGTATGTTCCAAGGGGAGATGAACACTGAAGCTTTCTTT. Translating gives CASSMFQGEMNTEAFF.

CDR3 residues: CASSADRPYNYGYTF. Here the CDR3 DNA reads TGTGCCAGTAGTGCAGACAGACCCTATAACTATGGCTACACCTTC. The gene calls are TRBV19 and TRBJ1-2, with D perhaps matching TRBD1 (5 bases). Trimming removed 5 bases at V and 1 base at J, with 14 bases between. Germline loops: CDR1 LNHDA, CDR2 SQIVND (reference sequence). This CDR3 contains 15 residues.

The genes are TRBV28 and TRBJ2-1; 9 bases are shared with TRBD2. Looked up from germline, CDR1 is MDHEN and CDR2 is SYDVKM. The CDR3 runs 16 residues. Trimming at V came to 4 bases and at J to 4 bases, leaving 8 bases not matched to a gene. DNA of the CDR3: TGTGCCAGCAGTTCTCCCGCTAGCGGGATTTACAATGAGCAGTTCTTC. Translated: CASSSPASGIYNEQFF. The full variable domain, rest sourced from reference TRBV28 and TRBJ2-1, is DVKVTQSSRYLVKRTGEKVFLECVQDMDHENMFWYRQDPGLGLRLIYFSYDVKMKEKGDIPEGYSVSREKKERFSLILESASTNQTSMYLCASSSPASGIYNEQFFGPGTRLTVL.

This rearrangement joins TRBV10-3 to TRBJ1-1; D perhaps matches TRBD1 (5 bases). Trimming shortened V by 2 bases and J by 2 bases, and 12 bases separated the two germline ends. This CDR3 is 15 amino acids long. Germline lookup yields CDR1 ENHRY and CDR2 SYGVKD. The CDR3: CAISEKRGSNTEAFF. In DNA, the CDR3 is TGTGCCATCAGTGAGAAAAGGGGATCCAACACTGAAGCTTTCTTT.

This clone was found a few times. This rearrangement joins TRBV7-9 to TRBJ2-7, with D hard to call. There are 14 residues in the CDR3. V dropped 8 bases and J dropped 1 base, with 15 bases sitting between them. Per the germline V gene, CDR1 is SEHNR and CDR2 is FQNEAQ (reference sequence). CDR3 sequence: CASSGFLSSYEQYF. CDR3 nucleotides: TGTGCCAGCTCCGGTTTCCTGAGTTCCTACGAGCAGTACTTC.

This sequence joins TRBV9 and TRBJ1-2; D gene ambiguous. V gave up 0 bases and J gave up 1 base, with 7 bases separating them. Germline values: CDR1 SGDLS, CDR2 YYNGEE. This CDR3 has 14 residues. CDR3 DNA: TGTGCCAGCAGCGTAGCATGGGATAACTATGGCTACACCTTC. Protein product: CASSVAWDNYGYTF.

The chain joins TRBV7-6 to TRBJ2-2; 7 bases are shared with TRBD1. Trimming at V came to 7 bases and at J to 1 base, leaving 9 bases not matched to a gene. This CDR3 spans 16 amino acids. Germline loops: CDR1 SGHVS, CDR2 FNYEAQ. This chain's CDR3 is CASTAEGQMNTGELFF. For the CDR3, the DNA is TGTGCCAGCACCGCCGAGGGACAGATGAACACCGGGGAGCTGTTTTTT.

The chain joins TRBV21-1 to TRBJ2-7; TRBD1, as called in the table, went unchecked against the DNA. TRBV21-1 is tagged as a pseudogene. The CDR3 is 14 residues long. CDR3 bases: TGTGCCAGCAGCAAGGTAGGTGGGGGCGACGAGCAGTACTTC. Its protein product is CASSKVGGGDEQYF.

V gene TRBV27 combines with J gene TRBJ1-4; D is undetermined. Germline values: CDR1 MNHEY, CDR2 SMNVEV (reference sequence). V was trimmed by 4 bases and J by 6 bases, leaving 12 bases between them. The CDR3 runs to 14 residues. The CDR3: CASSSIPRHEKLFF. For the CDR3, the DNA is TGTGCCAGCAGTTCTATACCTCGCCATGAAAAACTGTTTTTT.

This clone has only a few counts. This chain joins TRBV5-4 and TRBJ2-7; 10 bases match TRBD2. CDR1 and CDR2 from the germline V gene are SGHNT and YYREEE (reference sequence). V shed 1 base, J shed 4 bases, and the junction held 2 bases outside the gene matches. The CDR3 totals 14 residues. CDR3 amino acids: CASSLTAGGYEQYF. The CDR3 coding sequence is TGTGCCAGCAGCTTGACAGCGGGAGGGTACGAGCAGTACTTC.